The clone carrying this T cell receptor (beta chain) occurred a few times. Original processing methods: Amplification of reference gene primers was used by the study to estimate nucleated cell counts. Assay: immunoSEQ multiplex PCR; the TCRdb copy retains only in-frame clones and omits some. V, J and clone size derive from that table, while D and trimming were established from the DNA sequence. The sample consists of about 210,000 clones, about 88% of them appearing once. This specimen comes from a study of blood T cell repertoires in COVID-19. Overall study: Recovered Cohort 3 donors showed two negative PCRs, clearance, or symptom resolution. Specimens from acute and convalescent COVID-19 originated in the United States, Italy and Spain.

Membership in each cohort depended on participant-reported clinical history. Germline lookup yields CDR1 KGHDR and CDR2 SFDVKD. The CDR3 has 16 residues. The V and J ends lost 4 bases and 0 bases, in that order; junction bases with no gene match: 5. This receptor was obtained from a woman between 40 and 50 years old in a cohort exposed to, infected with or recovered from COVID-19 (not recorded which). The sequencing sample was made of PBMCs or T cells enriched from blood (not recorded which). The chain couples TRBV24-1 to TRBJ1-5; 7 positions match TRBD1. The CDR3 nucleotides are TGTGCCACCAGTGACCGGGACAGAAATAGCAATCAGCCCCAGCATTTT. Amino acid sequence: CATSDRDRNSNQPQHF.